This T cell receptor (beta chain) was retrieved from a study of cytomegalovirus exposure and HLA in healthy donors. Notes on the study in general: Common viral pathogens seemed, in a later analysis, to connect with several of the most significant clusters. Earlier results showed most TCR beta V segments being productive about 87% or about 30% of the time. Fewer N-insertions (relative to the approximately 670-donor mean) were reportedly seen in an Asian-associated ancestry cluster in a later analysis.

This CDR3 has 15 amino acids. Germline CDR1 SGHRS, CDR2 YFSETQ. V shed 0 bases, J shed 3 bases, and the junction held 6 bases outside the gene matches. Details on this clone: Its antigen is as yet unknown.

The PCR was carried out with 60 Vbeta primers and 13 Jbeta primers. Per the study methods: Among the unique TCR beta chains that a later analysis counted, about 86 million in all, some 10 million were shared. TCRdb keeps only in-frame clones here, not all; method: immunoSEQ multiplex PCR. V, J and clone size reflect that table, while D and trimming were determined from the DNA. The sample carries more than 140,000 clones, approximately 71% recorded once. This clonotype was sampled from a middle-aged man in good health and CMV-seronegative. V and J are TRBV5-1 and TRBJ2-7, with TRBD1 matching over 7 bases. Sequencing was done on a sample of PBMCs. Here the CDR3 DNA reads TGCGCCAGCAGCTTGGAAAGACAGGGTAACTACGAGCAGTACTTC. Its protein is CASSLERQGNYEQYF.